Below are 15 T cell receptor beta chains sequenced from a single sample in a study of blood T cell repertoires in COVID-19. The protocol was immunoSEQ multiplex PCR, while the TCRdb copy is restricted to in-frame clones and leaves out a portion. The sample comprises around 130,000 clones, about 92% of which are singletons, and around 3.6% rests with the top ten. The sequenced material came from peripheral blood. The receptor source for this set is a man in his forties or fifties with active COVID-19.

The CDR3 region is CASSGQGVYEQYF. As DNA, the CDR3 is TGTGCCAGCAGTGGACAGGGGGTGTACGAGCAGTACTTC. This chain connects TRBV2 to TRBJ2-7; 9 nucleotides line up with TRBD1. Germline lookup yields CDR1 SNHLY and CDR2 FYNNEI. The J segment lost 4 bases and the V segment lost 4 bases, leaving 2 bases of the junction unmatched. The CDR3 is 13 amino acids.

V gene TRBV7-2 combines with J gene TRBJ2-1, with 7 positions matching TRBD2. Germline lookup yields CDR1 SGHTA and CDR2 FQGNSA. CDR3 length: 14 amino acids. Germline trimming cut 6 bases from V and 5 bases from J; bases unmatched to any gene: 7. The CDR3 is CASRVGLADNEQFF. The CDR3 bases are TGTGCCAGCAGGGTGGGGCTAGCGGACAATGAGCAGTTCTTC.

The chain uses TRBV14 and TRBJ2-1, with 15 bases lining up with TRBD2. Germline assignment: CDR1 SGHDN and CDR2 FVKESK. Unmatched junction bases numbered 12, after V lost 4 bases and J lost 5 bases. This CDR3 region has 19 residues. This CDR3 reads CASSPPRTSGGAANNEQFF. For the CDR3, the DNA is TGTGCCAGCAGCCCCCCCCGGACTAGCGGGGGGGCGGCAAACAATGAGCAGTTCTTC.

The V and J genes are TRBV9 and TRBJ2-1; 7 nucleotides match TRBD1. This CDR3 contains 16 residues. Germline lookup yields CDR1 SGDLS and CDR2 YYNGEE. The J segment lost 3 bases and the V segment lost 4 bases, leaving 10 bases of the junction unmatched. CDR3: CASSLTQGTVYNEQFF. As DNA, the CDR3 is TGTGCCAGCAGCTTAACACAGGGGACGGTCTACAATGAGCAGTTCTTC.

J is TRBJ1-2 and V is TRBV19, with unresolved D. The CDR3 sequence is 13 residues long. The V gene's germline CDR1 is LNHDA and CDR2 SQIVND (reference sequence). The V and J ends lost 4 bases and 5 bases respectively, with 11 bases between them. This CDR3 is CASSRSGNYGYTF. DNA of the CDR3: TGTGCCAGTAGTAGGTCCGGGAATTATGGCTACACCTTC. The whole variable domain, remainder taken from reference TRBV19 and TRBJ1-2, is DGGITQSPKYLFRKEGQNVTLSCEQNLNHDAMYWYRQDPGQGLRLIYYSQIVNDFQKGDIAEGYSVSREKKESFPLTVTSAQKNPTAFYLCASSRSGNYGYTFGSGTRLTVV.

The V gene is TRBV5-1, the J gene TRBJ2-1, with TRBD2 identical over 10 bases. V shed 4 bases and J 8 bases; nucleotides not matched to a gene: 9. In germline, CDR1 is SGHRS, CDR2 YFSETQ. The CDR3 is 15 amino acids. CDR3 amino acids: CASSILAGGGDEQFF. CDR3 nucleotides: TGCGCCAGCAGCATCTTAGCGGGGGGCGGGGATGAGCAGTTCTTC.

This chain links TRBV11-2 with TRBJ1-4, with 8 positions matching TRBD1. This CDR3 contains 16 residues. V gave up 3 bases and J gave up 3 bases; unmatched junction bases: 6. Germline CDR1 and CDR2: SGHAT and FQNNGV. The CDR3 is CASSFTQGAANEKLFF. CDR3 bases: TGTGCCAGCAGCTTCACCCAGGGGGCGGCTAATGAAAAACTGTTTTTT.

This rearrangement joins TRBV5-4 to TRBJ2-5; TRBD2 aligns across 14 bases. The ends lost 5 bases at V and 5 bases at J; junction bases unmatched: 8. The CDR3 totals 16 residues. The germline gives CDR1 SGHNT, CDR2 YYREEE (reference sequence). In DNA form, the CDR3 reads TGTGCCAGCAGTACAAGGACTAGCGGGAGGACGGAGACCCAGTACTTC. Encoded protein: CASSTRTSGRTETQYF.

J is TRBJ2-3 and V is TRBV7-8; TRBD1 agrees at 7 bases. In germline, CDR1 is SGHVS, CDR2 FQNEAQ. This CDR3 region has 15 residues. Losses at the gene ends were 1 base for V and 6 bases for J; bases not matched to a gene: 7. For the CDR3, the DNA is TGTGCCAGCAGCTTAGTTTTAAGGGGGCCGGATACGCAGTATTTT. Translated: CASSLVLRGPDTQYF.

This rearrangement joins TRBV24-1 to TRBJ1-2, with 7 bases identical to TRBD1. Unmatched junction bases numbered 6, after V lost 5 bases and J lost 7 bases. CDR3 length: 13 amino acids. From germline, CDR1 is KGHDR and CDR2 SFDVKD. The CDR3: CATSGGTAAGYTF. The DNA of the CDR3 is TGTGCCACCAGTGGCGGGACAGCGGCTGGCTACACCTTC.

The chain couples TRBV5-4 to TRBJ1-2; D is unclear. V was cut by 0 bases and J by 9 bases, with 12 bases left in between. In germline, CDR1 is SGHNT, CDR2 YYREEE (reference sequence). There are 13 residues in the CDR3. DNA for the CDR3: TGTGCCAGCAGCTTGGGACTCGGGGAAAGCTACACCTTC. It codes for CASSLGLGESYTF.

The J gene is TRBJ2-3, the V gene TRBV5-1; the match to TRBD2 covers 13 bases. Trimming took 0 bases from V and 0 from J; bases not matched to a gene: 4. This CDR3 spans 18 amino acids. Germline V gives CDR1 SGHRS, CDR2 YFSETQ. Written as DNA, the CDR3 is TGCGCCAGCAGCTTGGAACTAGCGGGGGGGATTAGCACAGATACGCAGTATTTT. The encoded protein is CASSLELAGGISTDTQYF.

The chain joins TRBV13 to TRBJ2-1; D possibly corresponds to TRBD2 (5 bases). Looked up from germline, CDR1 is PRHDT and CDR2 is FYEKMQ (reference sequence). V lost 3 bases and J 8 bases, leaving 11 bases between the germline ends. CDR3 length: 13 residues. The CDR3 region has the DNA TGTGCCAGCAGCTTTAAGAGGGTCCATGAGCAGTTCTTC. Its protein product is CASSFKRVHEQFF.

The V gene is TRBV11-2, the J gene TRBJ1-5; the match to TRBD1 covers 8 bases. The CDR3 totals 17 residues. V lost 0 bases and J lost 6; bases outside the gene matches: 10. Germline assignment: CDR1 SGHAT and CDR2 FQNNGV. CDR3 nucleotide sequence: TGTGCCAGCAGCTTAGATACCATAGCGGACAGGGTTCAGCCCCAGCATTTT. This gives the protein CASSLDTIADRVQPQHF.

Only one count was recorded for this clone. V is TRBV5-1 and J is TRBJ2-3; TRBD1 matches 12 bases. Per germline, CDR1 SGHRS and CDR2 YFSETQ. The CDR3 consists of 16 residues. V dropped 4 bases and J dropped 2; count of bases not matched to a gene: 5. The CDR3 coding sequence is TGCGCCAGCAGCCCCGGGACAGGGGGCAACACAGATACGCAGTATTTT. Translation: CASSPGTGGNTDTQYF.